A selection of T cell receptor beta chains follows, all from one sample in a study of neurological immune-mediated disorders. TCRdb reanalysed the 5' RACE reads using MiXCR and keeps one entry per CDR3 protein. The sample shows around 71,000 distinct CDR3 sequences, around 15% of them seen only once. Sequencing used PBMCs. The receptor source for this set is a female donor with HTLV-1-associated myelopathy (HAM/TSP). The CDR3 runs from the conserved cysteine through the conserved F or W.

v_gene	CDR3aa
TRBV20-1	CSARDTGGGTDTQYF
TRBV7-9	CASSPGQKNTEAFF
TRBV5-1	CASSLSGIPYEQYF
TRBV6-2/TRBV6-3	CASSNEAAGTIQYF
TRBV4-1	CASSQDDRAYGYTF
TRBV5-1	CASSLLRGDDEQYF
TRBV19	CASSLSGAAMNTEAFF
TRBV7-9	CASSLVGGPTEAFF
TRBV12-3/TRBV12-4	CASSLALPGNQPQHF
TRBV14	CASSQIEGLPNSALHF
TRBV20-1	CSASPGNTEAFF
TRBV5-1	CASSLAVSVGGGETQYF
TRBV5-1	CASSAIAGAKDTQYF
TRBV6-2/TRBV6-3	CASSEDPSSGANVLTF
TRBV20-1	CSARDPGTSGGTDTQYF
TRBV10-3	CATALETVTDEQYF
TRBV9	CASSVATPGQAYNEQFF
TRBV28	CASSFPDRAEQYF
TRBV7-2	CASSPYSIGNQPQHF
TRBV11-3	CASSLGFKVIEQYF
TRBV5-1	CASSLDGRGTGELFF
TRBV28	CASSQEGRKQETQYF
TRBV6-4	CASSEEGETGELFF
TRBV12-3/TRBV12-4	CASRGAETQYF
TRBV2	CASSATRGYTF
TRBV4-1	CASSFGGGKDTQYF
TRBV5-1	CASSWGQGNTGELFF
TRBV14	CASSRATGCKETQYF
TRBV11-3	CASSLPNRELFF
TRBV6-6	CASSIAGGPDTQYF
TRBV20-1	CSATRQGLIEQYF
TRBV12-3/TRBV12-4	CASSFGGDSTEACF
TRBV5-8	CASSVQGAPNYEQYF
TRBV28	CASSFLPYEQYF
TRBV4-1	CASSSGLSGANVLTF
TRBV15	CATSRVEQGSSYEQYF